This is a list of T cell receptor beta chains from one sample in a study of blood T cells in healthy people across ages. TCRdb used MiXCR to reprocess the 5' RACE reads, holding one entry per CDR3 protein. The sample includes approximately 2,000,000 distinct CDR3 sequences, about two fifths seen only once; the top ten take more than 20%. The specimen was blood. These receptors came from a human donor in good health. CDR3s include the opening cysteine and the closing phenylalanine or tryptophan. A D gene is named only where the DNA matches it firmly. Rows give clone size only sometimes, using once, few, many, or a class for an expanded clone.

j_gene: TRBJ1-5
v_gene: TRBV12-3/TRBV12-4
d_gene: .
abundance: .
CDR3nt: TGTGCCAGCGGCAATGCAGGGATGGGCAATCAGCCCCAGCATTTT
CDR3aa: CASGNAGMGNQPQHF

j_gene: TRBJ1-6
v_gene: TRBV20-1
d_gene: .
abundance: few
CDR3nt: TGCAGTGCCCAGGACAGAAAGACTAATTCACCCCTCCACTTT
CDR3aa: CSAQDRKTNSPLHF

j_gene: TRBJ2-1
v_gene: TRBV11-2
d_gene: TRBD2
abundance: .
CDR3nt: TGTGCCAGCAGCTTAGGGCCTAGCGGGGGGACTGAGCAGTTCTTC
CDR3aa: CASSLGPSGGTEQFF

j_gene: TRBJ2-4
v_gene: TRBV15
d_gene: .
abundance: .
CDR3nt: TGTGCCACCAGCAGAGAAAGGGGCAGGGTAGCCAAAAACATTCAGTACTTC
CDR3aa: CATSRERGRVAKNIQYF

j_gene: TRBJ1-2
v_gene: TRBV7-2
d_gene: .
abundance: few
CDR3nt: TGTGCCAGCAGCTTAACTTTCTTGGATAATGGCTACACCTTC
CDR3aa: CASSLTFLDNGYTF

j_gene: TRBJ1-2
v_gene: TRBV7-3
d_gene: .
abundance: few
CDR3nt: TGTGCCAGCAGTTCGCCGCACAACCCGAACTATGGCTACACCTTC
CDR3aa: CASSSPHNPNYGYTF

j_gene: TRBJ2-7
v_gene: TRBV12-3/TRBV12-4
d_gene: .
abundance: few
CDR3nt: TGTGCCAGCACTCCAGGGGAAGGCGAGCAGTACTTC
CDR3aa: CASTPGEGEQYF

j_gene: TRBJ2-3
v_gene: TRBV29-1
d_gene: TRBD2
abundance: .
CDR3nt: TGCAGCGTTGCCGTCTCTGAGCGGGGAATAGATACGCAGTATTTT
CDR3aa: CSVAVSERGIDTQYF

j_gene: TRBJ1-4
v_gene: TRBV15
d_gene: .
abundance: few
CDR3nt: TGTGCCACCAGCAGAGATCTAGGAGACTATGAAAAACTGTTTTTT
CDR3aa: CATSRDLGDYEKLFF

j_gene: TRBJ2-1
v_gene: TRBV29-1
d_gene: .
abundance: once
CDR3nt: TGCAGCGTTGAAAGGAGGCGGGGCCCATATGGTAAGCAGTTCTTC
CDR3aa: CSVERRRGPYGKQFF

j_gene: TRBJ2-2
v_gene: TRBV20-1
d_gene: .
abundance: once
CDR3nt: TGCAGTGCTAGGGACCAATTATACACCGGGGAGCTGTTTTTT
CDR3aa: CSARDQLYTGELFF

j_gene: TRBJ2-5
v_gene: TRBV25-1
d_gene: TRBD2
abundance: few
CDR3nt: TGTGCCAGCAGTCGGGTAGCGGGGGGGTGGGAGACCCAGTACTTC
CDR3aa: CASSRVAGGWETQYF

j_gene: TRBJ2-1
v_gene: TRBV20-1
d_gene: TRBD2
abundance: .
CDR3nt: TGCAGTGGAAGTAGCGGGCCGACCTACAATGAGCAGTTCTTC
CDR3aa: CSGSSGPTYNEQFF

j_gene: TRBJ2-7
v_gene: TRBV10-3
d_gene: .
abundance: .
CDR3nt: TGTGCCATCAGTGAGTCGAGGGGCCGGGGCGAGCAGTACTTC
CDR3aa: CAISESRGRGEQYF

j_gene: TRBJ1-2
v_gene: TRBV20-1
d_gene: .
abundance: .
CDR3nt: TGCAGTACAACGGGGGAGGAATCAGGGGGCTACACCTTC
CDR3aa: CSTTGEESGGYTF

j_gene: TRBJ1-5
v_gene: TRBV7-9
d_gene: .
abundance: .
CDR3nt: TGTGCCAGCAGCCTCGATCGACGGGGAGCTAGCAATCAGCCCCAGCATTTT
CDR3aa: CASSLDRRGASNQPQHF

j_gene: TRBJ1-2
v_gene: TRBV6-6
d_gene: TRBD1
abundance: .
CDR3nt: TGTGCCAGCAGTTACTCGAGGACAGGCGAATTTGATGGCTACACCTTC
CDR3aa: CASSYSRTGEFDGYTF

j_gene: TRBJ2-7
v_gene: TRBV30
d_gene: TRBD1
abundance: .
CDR3nt: TGTGCCTGGAGTCGACAGGGGGCAGGCGAGCAGTACTTC
CDR3aa: CAWSRQGAGEQYF

j_gene: TRBJ2-3
v_gene: TRBV10-3
d_gene: .
abundance: few
CDR3nt: TGTGCCATCAGAAGCACCCCTAGCACAGATACGCAGTATTTT
CDR3aa: CAIRSTPSTDTQYF

j_gene: TRBJ1-2
v_gene: TRBV6-5
d_gene: .
abundance: few
CDR3nt: TGTGCCAGCAGCCAAGAGGATCCAGCGAACTATGGCTACACCTTC
CDR3aa: CASSQEDPANYGYTF

j_gene: TRBJ1-4
v_gene: TRBV6-5
d_gene: .
abundance: .
CDR3nt: TGTGCCATTGCGGCGGGATTAAATGAAAAACTGTTTTTT
CDR3aa: CAIAAGLNEKLFF

j_gene: TRBJ1-1
v_gene: TRBV5-1
d_gene: .
abundance: .
CDR3nt: TGCGCCAGCAGCTTGGACGAAGGGTACACTGAAGCTTTCTTT
CDR3aa: CASSLDEGYTEAFF

j_gene: TRBJ1-1
v_gene: TRBV12-3/TRBV12-4
d_gene: .
abundance: .
CDR3nt: TGTGCCAGCAGTTTATGGGGGGCGGATGGTAAAGCTTTCTTT
CDR3aa: CASSLWGADGKAFF

j_gene: TRBJ2-1
v_gene: TRBV4-2
d_gene: .
abundance: .
CDR3nt: TGTGCCAGCAGCCAAGGCCTCGGTAGGAACAATGAGCAGTTCTTC
CDR3aa: CASSQGLGRNNEQFF

j_gene: TRBJ2-1
v_gene: TRBV29-1
d_gene: .
abundance: few
CDR3nt: TGCAGCGTTGAAGATCAGGGAGAGGAGCAGTTCTTC
CDR3aa: CSVEDQGEEQFF

j_gene: TRBJ2-2
v_gene: TRBV7-2
d_gene: .
abundance: few
CDR3nt: TGTGCCAGCAGCTTTAGTTGGGGCCGCACCGGGGAGCTGTTTTTT
CDR3aa: CASSFSWGRTGELFF

j_gene: TRBJ2-2
v_gene: TRBV29-1
d_gene: .
abundance: .
CDR3nt: TGCAGCGTAGCAAGCACCCTCGCCGGGAAGCTGTTTTTT
CDR3aa: CSVASTLAGKLFF

j_gene: TRBJ2-1
v_gene: TRBV20-1
d_gene: TRBD2
abundance: .
CDR3nt: TGCAGTGCTAGAGTACTAGCGAATTACAATGAGCAGTTCTTC
CDR3aa: CSARVLANYNEQFF

j_gene: TRBJ2-5
v_gene: TRBV13
d_gene: .
abundance: few
CDR3nt: TGTGCCAGCAGCTTCACAGGATCCGGGGGTGTGGAGACCCAGTACTTC
CDR3aa: CASSFTGSGGVETQYF

j_gene: TRBJ1-2
v_gene: TRBV7-9
d_gene: .
abundance: few
CDR3nt: TGTGCCAGCAGCTTAGGGACAATGTATGGCTACACCTTC
CDR3aa: CASSLGTMYGYTF

j_gene: TRBJ1-1
v_gene: TRBV7-3
d_gene: .
abundance: .
CDR3nt: TGTGCCAGCAGCTTAATGGCGGCAGGGTCGGTACACCTCAAGGGTCCTGAAGCTTTCTTT
CDR3aa: CASSLMAAGSVHLKGPEAFF

j_gene: TRBJ1-6
v_gene: TRBV28
d_gene: .
abundance: .
CDR3nt: TGTGCCACCACTATCGGGGATTCACCCCTCCACTTT
CDR3aa: CATTIGDSPLHF

j_gene: TRBJ2-7
v_gene: TRBV30
d_gene: .
abundance: many
CDR3nt: TGTGCCTGGAGTGAGGCAGGTGGGTCCTACGAGCAGTACTTC
CDR3aa: CAWSEAGGSYEQYF

j_gene: TRBJ2-3
v_gene: TRBV29-1
d_gene: .
abundance: .
CDR3nt: TGCAGCGTTGAATCCGCAGGCGGGGGCCCAGGATTCGTAGATACGCAGTATTTT
CDR3aa: CSVESAGGGPGFVDTQYF

j_gene: TRBJ2-1
v_gene: TRBV29-1
d_gene: TRBD2
abundance: .
CDR3nt: TGCAGCGTTGGACTAGCGGGGGGGCCGGATGAGCAGTTCTTC
CDR3aa: CSVGLAGGPDEQFF

j_gene: TRBJ1-2
v_gene: TRBV7-2
d_gene: .
abundance: .
CDR3nt: TGTGCCAGCAGCCTTGGCCTACTAGATGGCTACACCTTC
CDR3aa: CASSLGLLDGYTF

j_gene: TRBJ2-3
v_gene: TRBV7-9
d_gene: .
abundance: .
CDR3nt: TGTGCCAGCAGCTTAGGCAAAGGCGACCCCACAGATACGCAGTATTTT
CDR3aa: CASSLGKGDPTDTQYF

j_gene: TRBJ2-6
v_gene: TRBV6-5
d_gene: .
abundance: many
CDR3nt: TGTGCCAGCAGCCCCGACAGAGACTCTGGGGCCAACGTCCTGACTTTC
CDR3aa: CASSPDRDSGANVLTF

j_gene: TRBJ2-3
v_gene: TRBV7-2
d_gene: .
abundance: .
CDR3nt: TGTGCCAGCAGCTTGGCCGGGACAATTAGCACAGATACGCAGTATTTT
CDR3aa: CASSLAGTISTDTQYF

j_gene: TRBJ1-2
v_gene: TRBV10-3
d_gene: TRBD1
abundance: .
CDR3nt: TGTGCCATCAGCCTGGACAGGGGTCCTGGCTACACCTTC
CDR3aa: CAISLDRGPGYTF

j_gene: TRBJ2-1
v_gene: TRBV12-3/TRBV12-4
d_gene: TRBD2
abundance: few
CDR3nt: TGTGCCAGTGACGGGGGGGCCTACAATGAGCAGTTCTTC
CDR3aa: CASDGGAYNEQFF

j_gene: TRBJ2-1
v_gene: TRBV12-3/TRBV12-4
d_gene: .
abundance: many
CDR3nt: TGTGCCAGCAGTTTTTTGGGAGGCGAGCAGTTCTTC
CDR3aa: CASSFLGGEQFF

j_gene: TRBJ2-1
v_gene: TRBV4-2
d_gene: TRBD2
abundance: .
CDR3nt: TGTGCCAGCAGCCACCCGGGAGGGTCACACAATGAGCAGTTCTTC
CDR3aa: CASSHPGGSHNEQFF

j_gene: TRBJ1-2
v_gene: TRBV6-2/TRBV6-3
d_gene: .
abundance: few
CDR3nt: TGTGCCAGCAGTTCAAGGGTCGGAGAAGGCTACACCTTC
CDR3aa: CASSSRVGEGYTF

j_gene: TRBJ1-5
v_gene: TRBV5-5
d_gene: .
abundance: .
CDR3nt: TGTGCCAGCAGCTTGGAGGCTATGCAGCCCCAGCATTTT
CDR3aa: CASSLEAMQPQHF

j_gene: TRBJ2-3
v_gene: TRBV7-2
d_gene: TRBD2
abundance: .
CDR3nt: TGTGCCAGCGGCCGGGGGGAGACAGATACGCAGTATTTT
CDR3aa: CASGRGETDTQYF

j_gene: TRBJ2-7
v_gene: TRBV28
d_gene: .
abundance: few
CDR3nt: TGTGCCAGCAGTTTATATGGTGTGGGGGACTACGAGCAGTACTTC
CDR3aa: CASSLYGVGDYEQYF

j_gene: TRBJ2-3
v_gene: TRBV28
d_gene: TRBD2
abundance: few
CDR3nt: TGTGCCAGCAGTTTATTGCCTAGCGGATACACAGATACGCAGTATTTT
CDR3aa: CASSLLPSGYTDTQYF

j_gene: TRBJ1-1
v_gene: TRBV12-3/TRBV12-4
d_gene: .
abundance: few
CDR3nt: TGTGCCAGCCGTAGACAGCCTTCGAACACTGAAGCTTTCTTT
CDR3aa: CASRRQPSNTEAFF

j_gene: TRBJ2-7
v_gene: TRBV11-2
d_gene: TRBD1
abundance: .
CDR3nt: TGTACCAGCAGCACAACCGGGACAGCGTCCGAGCAGTACTTC
CDR3aa: CTSSTTGTASEQYF

j_gene: TRBJ2-5
v_gene: TRBV3-1
d_gene: .
abundance: .
CDR3nt: TGTGCCAGCAGCCAAGTCGGAGGGGATGAGACCCAGTACTTC
CDR3aa: CASSQVGGDETQYF

j_gene: TRBJ1-2
v_gene: TRBV6-5
d_gene: .
abundance: .
CDR3nt: TGTGCCAGCAGTTACAGGAGATCCTATGGCTACACCTTC
CDR3aa: CASSYRRSYGYTF

j_gene: TRBJ1-2
v_gene: TRBV14
d_gene: .
abundance: .
CDR3nt: TGTGCCAGCAGCCCATACGCGGCGAACTATGGCTACACCTTC
CDR3aa: CASSPYAANYGYTF

j_gene: TRBJ1-5
v_gene: TRBV12-3/TRBV12-4
d_gene: TRBD1
abundance: few
CDR3nt: TGTGCCAGCAAGGGACAGCCGGAGGGGACCCAGCATTTT
CDR3aa: CASKGQPEGTQHF

j_gene: TRBJ2-5
v_gene: TRBV7-2
d_gene: .
abundance: few
CDR3nt: TGTGCCAGCAGCTTGAACAGGGTGGGGCTTCAAGAGACCCAGTACTTC
CDR3aa: CASSLNRVGLQETQYF